Shown below are 27 T cell receptor beta chains from a single sample sequenced in a study of cytomegalovirus exposure and HLA in healthy donors. Primers included in the PCR were 60 Vbeta and 13 Jbeta primers. The method was immunoSEQ multiplex PCR; TCRdb's version includes in-frame clones alone and lacks a portion of them. This table has 100,000 to 150,000 clones, roughly 82% appearing once. Material: PBMCs. These receptors were taken from a male donor in good health and CMV-seropositive.

This clone occurred a few times. The chain employs TRBV15 and TRBJ2-2; 8 bases line up with TRBD2. This CDR3 is 15 amino acids long. V was clipped by 0 bases and J by 6 bases; unmatched bases: 3. The germline V gene has CDR1 LNHNV and CDR2 YYDKDF (reference sequence). Written as DNA, the CDR3 is TGTGCCACCAGCAGAGATCGAGCGGGAGCCGGGGAGCTGTTTTTT. It codes for CATSRDRAGAGELFF.

The chain links TRBV5-4 to TRBJ1-2; TRBD1 matches at 8 bases. The V segment lost 2 bases and the J segment 4 bases; nucleotides outside the gene matches: 19. The length of the CDR3 is 19 residues. Per germline, CDR1 SGHNT and CDR2 YYREEE (reference sequence). The CDR3 spells CASSFAPGTGMSIAYGYTF. For the CDR3, the DNA is TGTGCCAGCAGCTTCGCACCCGGGACAGGAATGTCTATAGCCTATGGCTACACCTTC.

This rearrangement joins TRBV29-1 to TRBJ2-2, with D maybe TRBD2 (5 bases). CDR3 length equals 12 residues. With 6 bases removed from V and 4 bases from J, the gap between germline ends came to 9 bases. Germline V gene sequence: CDR1 SQVTM, CDR2 ANQGSEA. The DNA for the CDR3 is TGCAGCGTCGGGGTGAGCACCGGGGAGCTGTTTTTT. It yields the protein CSVGVSTGELFF.

The rearrangement joins TRBV12-5 to TRBJ1-1; D is unresolved. Germline V gene data show CDR1 as LGHNT and CDR2 as FRNRAP. CDR3 size: 14 residues. Trimming cost V 5 bases and J 5 bases, with 15 bases left between them. Here the CDR3 DNA reads TGTGCTAGTGGTGCCCCGGAGGGAGGAACTGAAGCTTTCTTT. Its protein product is CASGAPEGGTEAFF.

The rearrangement joins TRBV2 to TRBJ1-5; TRBD1 is a possible D gene (5 bases). The CDR3 covers 15 residues. The germline V gene has CDR1 SNHLY and CDR2 FYNNEI. V was pared by 1 base and J by 0 bases, with 7 bases between. The CDR3 coding sequence is TGTGCCAGCAGTGAAGGACAGCATAGCAATCAGCCCCAGCATTTT. Amino acids: CASSEGQHSNQPQHF.

The chain recombines TRBV19 with TRBJ1-5; TRBD1 matches at 10 bases. V was pared by 7 bases and J by 6 bases, with 9 bases of the junction left unmatched. The germline CDR1 and CDR2 sequences are LNHDA and SQIVND (reference sequence). The CDR3 extends over 15 amino acids. In nucleotides, the CDR3 is TGTGCCAGTAAGGACAGGGGGGCCGGGAGTCAGCCCCAGCATTTT. Its protein product is CASKDRGAGSQPQHF.

This clone was counted only a few times. The V and J genes are TRBV6-1 and TRBJ1-5; a weak D match, TRBD1 (5 bases). V was trimmed by 2 bases and J by 3 bases, leaving 11 bases between them. Germline CDR1 MNHNS, CDR2 SASEGT. The CDR3 length is 15 residues. This CDR3 is CASSEYRQLNQPQHF. The CDR3 DNA reads as TGTGCCAGCAGTGAATATCGACAGCTCAATCAGCCCCAGCATTTT.

The chain employs TRBV7-3 and TRBJ1-2; 7 bases align to TRBD1. Germline V CDR1 and CDR2: SGHTA, FQGTGA. The CDR3 runs 16 residues. J gave up 7 bases and V 1 base, and 12 bases lay outside the gene matches. CDR3 loop: CASSLNPGQVGAGYTF. CDR3 DNA sequence: TGTGCCAGCAGCTTAAATCCCGGACAGGTCGGAGCTGGCTACACCTTC.

This clone was recorded only once. The chain links TRBV27 to TRBJ2-7; perhaps TRBD2 as D (6 bases). The CDR3 runs to 14 residues. Germline CDR1 and CDR2: MNHEY and SMNVEV (reference sequence). The V end lost 0 bases, the J end lost 6 bases, and 12 bases lay between the germline ends. The CDR3 DNA is TGTGCCAGCAGTTTATCGAGGCGGGGTGGCGAGCAGTACTTC. Its translation is CASSLSRRGGEQYF.

The chain couples TRBV15 to TRBJ2-1; D possibly corresponds to TRBD2 (6 bases). Germline CDR1 and CDR2: LNHNV and YYDKDF (reference sequence). CDR3 length equals 16 residues. V was trimmed by 5 bases and J by 7 bases, leaving 21 bases between them. CDR3 bases: TGTGCCACCAGCCGCGAACCGGGACTGAACTTTAATGAGCAGTTCTTC. Translated, it gives CATSREPGLNFNEQFF.

This rearrangement joins TRBV28 to TRBJ1-1; TRBD1 might be the D (5 bases). The CDR3 runs 14 residues. CDR1 is MDHEN, CDR2 SYDVKM, per germline. V was trimmed by 5 bases and J by 3 bases, leaving 13 bases between them. CDR3 sequence (DNA): TGTGCCAGCAGTCCCGACAGACCCTACACTGAAGCTTTCTTT. Its translation: CASSPDRPYTEAFF. The whole variable domain, filled in from reference TRBV28 and TRBJ1-1, reads DVKVTQSSRYLVKRTGEKVFLECVQDMDHENMFWYRQDPGLGLRLIYFSYDVKMKEKGDIPEGYSVSREKKERFSLILESASTNQTSMYLCASSPDRPYTEAFFGQGTRLTVV.

This sequence joins TRBV7-3 and TRBJ2-3; D may be TRBD2 (6 bases). V lost 1 base, J lost 2 bases, and 13 bases lay in between. Germline-derived CDR1 and CDR2 are SGHTA and FQGTGA. The CDR3 totals 16 residues. DNA of the CDR3: TGTGCCAGCAGCTTAAGAGAGGGAGGAATCACAGATACGCAGTATTTT. Protein product: CASSLREGGITDTQYF.

The genes are TRBV5-6 and TRBJ2-3; 13 nucleotides agree with TRBD2. This CDR3 is 17 amino acids long. Germline-derived CDR1 and CDR2 are SGHDT and YYEEEE. Losses at the gene ends were 1 base for V and 2 bases for J; bases not matched to a gene: 4. CDR3 sequence (DNA): TGTGCCAGCAGCTTGTTGGGACTAGCGGGACCCACAGATACGCAGTATTTT. Translated: CASSLLGLAGPTDTQYF.

The chain carries TRBV28 and TRBJ2-7; D may be TRBD2 (7 bases). V was shortened by 3 bases and J by 1 base, with 13 bases between the two germline ends. The V gene's germline CDR1 is MDHEN and CDR2 SYDVKM. The CDR3 is 15 residues long. The CDR3 nucleotides are TGTGCCAGCAGTTTTGGGGGGGCGCGGTCCTACGAGCAGTACTTC. This sequence encodes CASSFGGARSYEQYF. The full variable domain, with the rest looked up from reference TRBV28 and TRBJ2-7, is DVKVTQSSRYLVKRTGEKVFLECVQDMDHENMFWYRQDPGLGLRLIYFSYDVKMKEKGDIPEGYSVSREKKERFSLILESASTNQTSMYLCASSFGGARSYEQYFGPGTRLTVT.

The V and J genes are TRBV7-3 and TRBJ1-2, with a tentative D call TRBD1 (5 bases). Germline CDR1 reads SGHTA; CDR2 reads FQGTGA. The CDR3 is 14 residues long. The V end lost 5 bases, the J end lost 8 bases, and 18 bases lay between the germline ends. The CDR3 nucleotides are TGTGCCAGCAGCCCAACTGGGGCTAACGGCGGCTACACCTTC. This codes for CASSPTGANGGYTF.

The chain has TRBV27 and TRBJ2-2; D perhaps matches TRBD2 (6 bases). V was shortened by 6 bases and J by 6 bases, with 17 bases between the two germline ends. Germline V CDR1 and CDR2: MNHEY, SMNVEV (reference sequence). The CDR3 runs to 15 residues. The CDR3 reads CASSTRGGYPGELFF. The DNA of the CDR3 is TGTGCCAGCAGCACGAGGGGAGGATACCCCGGGGAGCTGTTTTTT.

This sequence joins TRBV23-1 and TRBJ1-5; D gene ambiguous. TRBV23-1 is an ORF for which the function is uncertain. Deletions cut 0 bases from V and 1 base from J, with 7 bases between. This CDR3 has 15 residues. The CDR3 spells CASSQSRGSNQPQHF. CDR3 in DNA: TGCGCCAGCAGTCAATCCCGGGGAAGCAATCAGCCCCAGCATTTT.

The V and J genes are TRBV28 and TRBJ2-6; D not resolved. V was pared by 5 bases and J by 1 base, with 6 bases between. Germline assignment: CDR1 MDHEN and CDR2 SYDVKM. The CDR3 has 14 residues. The CDR3 loop is CASSALSGANVLTF. The DNA of the CDR3 is TGTGCCAGCAGTGCCCTATCTGGGGCCAACGTCCTGACTTTC.

The V and J genes are TRBV7-2 and TRBJ2-1; D is possibly TRBD2 (5 bases). This CDR3 region has 17 residues. Trimming shortened V by 0 bases and J by 0 bases, and 12 bases separated the two germline ends. Per germline, CDR1 SGHTA and CDR2 FQGNSA. This chain's CDR3 is CASSLAGSGYSYNEQFF. Here the CDR3 DNA reads TGTGCCAGCAGCTTAGCGGGGAGCGGATACTCCTACAATGAGCAGTTCTTC.

The V gene is TRBV11-2, the J gene TRBJ2-1; maybe TRBD2 (5 bases). The CDR3 contains 19 residues. V gave up 3 bases and J gave up 8 bases, with 29 bases separating them. Germline CDR1 is SGHAT and CDR2 is FQNNGV. The CDR3 DNA is TGTGCCAGCAGCTTTGTGCCGTCTGGGAGAGACGCCATCTTCGATGAGCAGTTCTTC. Amino acid sequence: CASSFVPSGRDAIFDEQFF.

The genes are TRBV27 and TRBJ1-2; TRBD1 matches 7 bases. J lost 5 bases, V lost 3 bases, and 6 bases had no gene match. The CDR3 extends over 14 amino acids. Germline CDR1 reads MNHEY; CDR2 reads SMNVEV (reference sequence). The CDR3 here is CASSFTAGGYGYTF. In DNA, the CDR3 is TGTGCCAGCAGTTTTACGGCAGGGGGATATGGCTACACCTTC.

V usage is TRBV5-8 and J usage is TRBJ2-7; D gene ambiguous. Germline V gene lookup returns CDR1 SGHTS and CDR2 YDEGEE. V gave up 4 bases and J gave up 4 bases, with 6 bases separating them. The CDR3 covers 11 residues. CDR3 nucleotides: TGTGCCAGCAGCGCAGTGTACGAGCAGTACTTC. It yields the protein CASSAVYEQYF.

This rearrangement joins TRBV6-1 to TRBJ2-1, with 11 bases that match TRBD2. The CDR3 contains 14 residues. Germline V CDR1 and CDR2: MNHNS, SASEGT. J gave up 3 bases and V 8 bases, and 3 bases lay outside the gene matches. In DNA, the CDR3 is TGTGCCAGCGGAACTAGCGGGAGCTACAATGAGCAGTTCTTC. Its translation is CASGTSGSYNEQFF.

The CDR3 DNA sequence: TGTGCCAGCTCGACCGGGACAATCGGCACAGATACGCAGTATTTT. It yields the protein CASSTGTIGTDTQYF. This sequence joins TRBV18 and TRBJ2-3; D is perhaps TRBD1 (6 bases). CDR1 is KGHSH, CDR2 LQKENI, per germline. The V end lost 6 bases, the J end lost 1 base, and 14 bases lay between the germline ends. CDR3 length: 15 residues.

The chain carries TRBV7-2 and TRBJ2-1, with 10 nucleotides matching TRBD1. Germline CDR1 and CDR2: SGHTA and FQGNSA. This CDR3 contains 14 residues. Unmatched junction bases numbered 1, after V lost 2 bases and J lost 6 bases. CDR3 sequence (DNA): TGTGCCAGCAGCTTATGGACAGGGGGCAATGAGCAGTTCTTC. Translated: CASSLWTGGNEQFF.

By share of the sample, this clone is large. This chain uses TRBV30 with TRBJ1-1; a weak D match, TRBD1 (5 bases). Trimming took off 7 bases at V and 4 bases at J, with 13 bases between the two ends. The CDR3 loop spans 12 amino acids. CDR1 is GTSNPN and CDR2 is SVGIG in the germline V gene (reference sequence). CDR3 protein: CAFGRGFTEAFF. CDR3 bases: TGTGCCTTCGGTAGGGGTTTCACTGAAGCTTTCTTT.

In DNA form, the CDR3 reads TGTGCCAGTAGTACAATAGCGGGAGGTAGCAATGAGCAGTTCTTC. This encodes CASSTIAGGSNEQFF. This sequence joins TRBV19 and TRBJ2-1; 10 bases are a match to TRBD2. Trimming removed 4 bases from V and 6 bases from J; junction bases left unmatched: 6. Germline V gene lookup returns CDR1 LNHDA and CDR2 SQIVND (reference sequence). The CDR3 is made up of 15 amino acids. Full variable domain (remainder filled in from reference TRBV19 and TRBJ2-1): DGGITQSPKYLFRKEGQNVTLSCEQNLNHDAMYWYRQDPGQGLRLIYYSQIVNDFQKGDIAEGYSVSREKKESFPLTVTSAQKNPTAFYLCASSTIAGGSNEQFFGPGTRLTVL.